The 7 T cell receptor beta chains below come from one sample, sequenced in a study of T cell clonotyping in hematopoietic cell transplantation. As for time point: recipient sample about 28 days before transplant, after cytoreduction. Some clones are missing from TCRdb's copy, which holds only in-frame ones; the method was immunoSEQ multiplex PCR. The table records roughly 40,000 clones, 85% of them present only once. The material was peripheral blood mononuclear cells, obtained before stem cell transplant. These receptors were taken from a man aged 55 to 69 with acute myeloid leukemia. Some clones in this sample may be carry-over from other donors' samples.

As DNA, the CDR3 is TGCACCAGCAGCCCAGAAACTAGGGAAGGCACAGATACGCAGTATTTT. Its translation is CTSSPETREGTDTQYF. This chain joins TRBV1 and TRBJ2-3; the table assigns TRBD2, which was not confirmed against the DNA. TRBV1 has pseudogene status. This CDR3 contains 16 residues.

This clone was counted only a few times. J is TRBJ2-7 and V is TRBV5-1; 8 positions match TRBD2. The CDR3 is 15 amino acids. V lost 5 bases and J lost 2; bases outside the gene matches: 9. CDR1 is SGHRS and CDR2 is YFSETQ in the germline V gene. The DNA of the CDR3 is TGCGCCAGCAGAGGGGTTAGCGGGGAGACCTACGAGCAGTACTTC. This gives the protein CASRGVSGETYEQYF.

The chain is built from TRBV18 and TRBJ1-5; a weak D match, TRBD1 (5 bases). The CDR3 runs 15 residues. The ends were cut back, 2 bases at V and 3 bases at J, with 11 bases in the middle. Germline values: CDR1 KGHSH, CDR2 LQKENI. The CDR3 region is CASSPSFGTNQPQHF. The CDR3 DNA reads TGTGCCAGCTCACCATCATTCGGGACCAATCAGCCCCAGCATTTT. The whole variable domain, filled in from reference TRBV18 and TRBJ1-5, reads NAGVMQNPRHLVRRRGQEARLRCSPMKGHSHVYWYRQLPEEGLKFMVYLQKENIIDESGMPKERFSAEFPKEGPSILRIQQVVRGDSAAYFCASSPSFGTNQPQHFGDGTRLSIL.

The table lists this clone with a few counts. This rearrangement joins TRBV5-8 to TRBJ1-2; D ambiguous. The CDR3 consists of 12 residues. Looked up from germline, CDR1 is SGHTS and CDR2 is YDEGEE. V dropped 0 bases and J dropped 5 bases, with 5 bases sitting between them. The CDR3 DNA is TGTGCCAGCAGCTTGGCCGGGTATGGCTACACCTTC. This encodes CASSLAGYGYTF.

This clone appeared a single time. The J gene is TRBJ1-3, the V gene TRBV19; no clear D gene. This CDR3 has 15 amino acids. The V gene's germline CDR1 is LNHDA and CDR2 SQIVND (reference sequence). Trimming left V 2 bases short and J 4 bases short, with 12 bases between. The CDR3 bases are TGTGCCAGTAGTATAAAGGCTGGGCCCGGAAACACCATATATTTT. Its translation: CASSIKAGPGNTIYF.

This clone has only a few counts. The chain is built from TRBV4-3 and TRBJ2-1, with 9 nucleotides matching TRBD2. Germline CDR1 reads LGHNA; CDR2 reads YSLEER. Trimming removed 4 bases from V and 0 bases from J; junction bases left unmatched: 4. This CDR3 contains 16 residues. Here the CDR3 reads CASSLFSGSSYNEQFF. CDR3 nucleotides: TGCGCCAGCAGCCTCTTTAGCGGGAGCTCCTACAATGAGCAGTTCTTC.

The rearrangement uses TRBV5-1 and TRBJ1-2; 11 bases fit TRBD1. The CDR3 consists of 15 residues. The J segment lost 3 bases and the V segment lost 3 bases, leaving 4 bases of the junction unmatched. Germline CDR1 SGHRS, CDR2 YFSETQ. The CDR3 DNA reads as TGCGCCAGCAGCTCCCCGGGACAGGGGGACTATGGCTACACCTTC. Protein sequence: CASSSPGQGDYGYTF.